This T cell receptor beta chain was captured by sequencing in a study of Graves' ophthalmopathy and Graves' hyperthyroidism (dated by TCRdb to the late 2010s). General notes on the study: Peripheral blood was collected at initial diagnosis, before any treatment. To explore V-J signatures that distinguish ophthalmopathy from hyperthyroidism, a discovery set of about a hundred patients was enrolled, made up of 43 with ophthalmopathy and fewer than 60 with stable hyperthyroidism. Once sampling was done, hyperthyroidism patients were given methimazole at a starting dose of 30 mg daily, while ophthalmopathy patients were given high-dose intravenous methylprednisolone. T-cell repertoires of thyroid tissue and blood were compared in six hyperthyroidism patients. The 90 or so discovery patients were randomly split 7:3 into training and test sets. TCR beta repertoire signatures were used to distinguish Graves' ophthalmopathy from Graves' hyperthyroidism and to predict progression to ophthalmopathy. In total, 120 to 150 blood samples were TCR-sequenced: around 42 ophthalmopathy, 75 hyperthyroidism and about 17 hyperthyroidism-to-ophthalmopathy patients. An independent validation cohort was composed of approximately 19 hyperthyroidism patients and roughly 16 patients who later progressed from hyperthyroidism to ophthalmopathy.

At least ten counts were recorded for this clonotype. Its antigen specificity is not known. No clone much larger than this one lies a single base away; base qualities are absent. Ophthalmopathy patients had moderately to severely active disease, Clinical Activity Score of at least 3, NOSPECS grade of at least 4, and disease duration under 3 months. Patients with other autoimmune diseases, uncontrolled infections, pregnancy or lactation were excluded from the study. Diagnosis was based on clinical symptoms, serum thyroxine, TRAb, thyroid ultrasound and orbital computed tomography. Using Ficoll-Paque density gradient centrifugation, PBMCs were isolated from 9.5 to 10 ml of fresh peripheral blood. Total RNA was extracted with Trizol reagent and quality-checked on an Agilent 2100 Bioanalyzer. For repertoire sequencing, TCR beta CDR3 regions were amplified from RNA transcripts. A first-round RT-PCR used HTBI primers with the Qiagen OneStep RT-PCR kit, followed by a second-round multiplex PCR, size selection and purification. Libraries were sequenced paired-end with 100 bp reads on an Illumina HiSeq2000. The study's own analysis went as follows. SOAPnuke was used to process the reads, throwing out any read that had adapters, had uncalled bases, had a mean Phred below 15, or lacked an exact constant-primer or identifier match. High-quality paired reads were merged with COPE v1.2.5. Clonotypes were defined as unique nucleotide sequences and were aligned to IMGT TRB V, D and J references using MiTCR v1.1. Only V-J combinations with frequency above 0.0001 were analysed, covering more than 99% of repertoires. For each V-J combination, a TCR clonal expansion and chaos score was defined as F50 clonal expansion divided by the chaos observed in the TCRdist matrix. Welch's t-statistics and random forest were used to reduce features to approximately 13 V-J combinations, which were fed into a naive Bayes classifier. Thyroid-blood repertoire similarity was quantified with the Morisita-Horn index. The public sequencing data were trimmed at Q25 with fastp and processed into clonotypes with MiXCR by TCRdb, which kept only in-frame beta chains. All rows with the same CDR3 protein become a single entry with the most common DNA and genes. TCRdb assigned the V and J calls; the authors' analysis was not used. Across this sample there are nearly 400,000 distinct CDR3 sequences, with 15% to 20% seen only once. In total, the top ten clones hold approximately 1.4% of the sample.

Spanning cysteine to phenylalanine, the CDR3 consists of 15 amino acids. The retained sequence is limited to the CDR3, 45 bases, with the frame set at the first base. The germline ends are 12 bases apart after V is trimmed by 2 bases and J by 8 bases. Based on the germline V gene, the CDR1 and CDR2 sequences are KGHDR and SFDVKD. Beyond this particular receptor, the publication reports: In validation, the model predicted ophthalmopathy progression with less than 71% sensitivity and roughly 72% specificity; some twelve predicted patients were CT-confirmed with GO in a median of approximately six months. Most expanded thyroid clonotypes with a frequency above 0.001 also appeared in blood, which suggests that blood repertoires may reflect the immune response in the thyroid. No statistical method was used to predetermine the sample size, and group allocation was not hidden from the investigators. In cross-validation, the 13-signature model distinguished ophthalmopathy from stable hyperthyroidism with 85% to 90% sensitivity and approximately 81% specificity, and in the test set the corresponding values were about 80% and 75%.

The receptor chain draws on TRBV24-1 and TRBJ1-6, and the D gene may be TRBD1, 6 bases matching. The sequence was obtained from a woman younger than 35 with Graves' ophthalmopathy. Donor details come from another sample of the same person, matched by shared clones. The sample was peripheral blood. Here the CDR3 is given as CATSDSGGVDSPLHF. The DNA sequence is given as TGTGCCACCAGTGATTCGGGGGGCGTTGATTCACCCCTCCACTTT.